Reported below is one TCR beta chain. The method was immunoSEQ multiplex PCR; TCRdb's version includes in-frame clones alone and lacks a portion of them. Of around 25,000 clones listed, around 90% are singletons. The data stem from a study of blood T cell repertoires in COVID-19. Study-wide context: Samples representing acute and convalescent COVID-19 were sourced from the United States, Italy and Spain. PBMCs, B-cell-depleted T cells, or T cells were the source of the cDNA or gDNA that made up the material.

The V gene's germline CDR1 is SGHTA and CDR2 FQGNSA. Deletions cut 5 bases from V and 8 bases from J, with 19 bases between. CDR3 length: 15 residues. Sequenced sample: peripheral blood. V is TRBV7-2 and J is TRBJ2-1; a possible D gene is TRBD1 (5 bases). The TCR was taken from a man between 65 and 85 years old with acute or convalescent COVID-19. CDR3 region: CASSPTSGIFYEQFF. The CDR3 DNA reads TGTGCCAGCAGCCCGACGTCAGGGATTTTTTATGAGCAGTTCTTC. The variable domain in full, completed from reference TRBV7-2 and TRBJ2-1, reads GAGVSQSPSNKVTEKGKDVELRCDPISGHTALYWYRQSLGQGLEFLIYFQGNSAPDKSGLPSDRFSAERTGGSVSTLTIQRTQQEDSAVYLCASSPTSGIFYEQFFGPGTRLTVL.